Sequencing of this TCR beta chain was carried out in a study of blood T cell repertoires in COVID-19. At the level of the study: Samples of COVID-19 (acute and convalescent) were obtained from the United States, Italy and Spain. The cDNA or gDNA used as material had been derived from T cells, B-cell-depleted T cells, or PBMCs.

As handled by the study authors: Estimation of nucleated cell counts relied on the amplification of reference gene primers. The protocol was immunoSEQ multiplex PCR, while the TCRdb copy is restricted to in-frame clones and leaves out a portion. V, J and clone size derive from that table, while D and trimming were established from the DNA sequence. In the table there are about 160,000 clones, 80% to 90% of which are singletons. This clone has more than one count but fewer than ten. This TCR derives from a man in his 70s with acute or convalescent COVID-19. The sample taken for sequencing was peripheral blood.

The CDR3 protein is CASSEGRPGQGAYEQYF. CDR3 in DNA: TGTGCCAGCAGTGAAGGGCGCCCCGGACAGGGGGCCTACGAGCAGTACTTC. V and J are TRBV2 and TRBJ2-7; 10 bases map to TRBD1. CDR1 SNHLY and CDR2 FYNNEI come from the germline V gene. The CDR3 is 17 amino acids. Losses at the gene ends were 1 base for V and 2 bases for J; bases not matched to a gene: 8.